A selection of T cell receptor beta chains follows, all from one sample in a study of tumor-infiltrating lymphocytes in primary liver carcinoma. TCRdb called the multiplex PCR reads again in MiXCR, with one record for every CDR3 protein. The repertoire has approximately 110,000 distinct CDR3 sequences, around 80% of them found once; the top ten carry 15% to 25%. Material for sequencing was liver tumor tissue from sampling region 3. The receptors here all came from a man aged 35-49 years with primary liver carcinoma and hepatitis B virus infection. Both conserved end residues are part of each CDR3. A D gene is named only where the DNA matches it firmly. Clone size appears in some rows only: once, few, many, or a class for an expanded clone.

once,TRBJ2-2,TRBV6-2/TRBV6-3,TRBD1,TGTGCCAGCAGTTCGGGGGACAGGGGCACCGGGGAGCTGTTTTTT,CASSSGDRGTGELFF
-,TRBJ1-1,TRBV29-1,-,TGCAGCGTTGAGGACACCAGGAACACTGGAGCTTTCTTT,CSVEDTRNTGAFF
-,TRBJ2-7,TRBV9,-,TGTGCCAGCAGCGCAAGGGGTACCTCCTACGAGCAGTACTTC,CASSARGTSYEQYF
-,TRBJ1-1,TRBV11-1,-,TGTACCAGCAGCTTATATCCAGGGGCAAACACTGAGGCCTTCTTT,CTSSLYPGANTEAFF
-,TRBJ2-3,TRBV4-2,-,TGTGCCAGTAGCCGAGAGTCAGCCCCTCGCACAGATACGCAGTGTTTT,CASSRESAPRTDTQCF
-,TRBJ2-3,TRBV6-5,TRBD2,TGTGTCAGCAACCCAGGACTAGCGGGAACAAATACGCAATATTTT,CVSNPGLAGTNTQYF
-,TRBJ1-1,TRBV28,-,TGTGCCAGCAATTTGGCAACAACAGGGAACACTGAAGCTTTCTTT,CASNLATTGNTEAFF
once,TRBJ1-5,TRBV4-3,-,TGCGCCAGTAGCCATGATCGAAGTCAGCCCCAGCATTTT,CASSHDRSQPQHF
-,TRBJ2-7,TRBV29-1,TRBD1,TGCAGCGTTACAGGGACAGGTAGCTCCTACGAGCAGTACTTC,CSVTGTGSSYEQYF
-,TRBJ2-5,TRBV12-3/TRBV12-4,-,TGTGCCAGCAGTCTAACGGGAGTTGGGACCCAGTACTTC,CASSLTGVGTQYF
-,TRBJ2-7,TRBV5-8,-,TGTGCCGGCAGCTTACACGGACATGGGGTCTACGAGCAGTACTTC,CAGSLHGHGVYEQYF
-,TRBJ2-2,TRBV11-2,-,TGTGCCAGCAGCTTAGTGACTAACGGGGGCACCGGGGAACTGCTTTTT,CASSLVTNGGTGELLF